Included here is one TCR beta chain sequence, with context. This record comes from a study of blood T cell repertoires in COVID-19. In the study overall: T cells, B-cell-depleted T cells, or PBMCs provided the cDNA or gDNA that served as material.

Per the original data handling: It was from reference gene primer amplification that nucleated cell counts were estimated. The repertoire was sequenced with immunoSEQ multiplex PCR; TCRdb's copy has only in-frame clones and lacks some. The V and J calls and clone size come from that table; D and trimming were worked out from the DNA. The repertoire includes about 130,000 clones, about 86% of them detected once, and around 2.5% sits in the top ten. Enrollees, roughly 18 to 90 years old, lived in roughly 24 US areas. All recovered Cohort 3 donors got two negative PCRs, got clearance, or saw symptom resolution. The sequencing input was PBMCs or T cells enriched from blood (not recorded which). This clonotype was obtained from a woman aged 45-65 years who had recovered from COVID-19.

This CDR3 reads CASSLTSNSPLHF. DNA for the CDR3: TGTGCCAGCAGCTTAACATCAAATTCACCCCTCCACTTT. J is TRBJ1-6 and V is TRBV7-6; no reliable D call. Germline lookup yields CDR1 SGHVS and CDR2 FNYEAQ. Trimming took off 2 bases at V and 7 bases at J, with 6 bases between the two ends. This CDR3 comprises 13 residues.